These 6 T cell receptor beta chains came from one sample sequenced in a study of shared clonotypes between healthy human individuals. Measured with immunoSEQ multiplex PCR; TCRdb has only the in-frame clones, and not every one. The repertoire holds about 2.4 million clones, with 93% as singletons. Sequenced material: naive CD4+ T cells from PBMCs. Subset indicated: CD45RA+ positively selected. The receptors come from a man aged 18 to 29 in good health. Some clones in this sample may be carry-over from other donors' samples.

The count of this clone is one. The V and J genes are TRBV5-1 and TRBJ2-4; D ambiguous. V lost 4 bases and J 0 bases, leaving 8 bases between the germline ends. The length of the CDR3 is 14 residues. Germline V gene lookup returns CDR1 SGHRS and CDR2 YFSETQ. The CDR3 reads CASSVIPAKNIQYF. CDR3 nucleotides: TGCGCCAGCAGCGTGATCCCAGCCAAAAACATTCAGTACTTC.

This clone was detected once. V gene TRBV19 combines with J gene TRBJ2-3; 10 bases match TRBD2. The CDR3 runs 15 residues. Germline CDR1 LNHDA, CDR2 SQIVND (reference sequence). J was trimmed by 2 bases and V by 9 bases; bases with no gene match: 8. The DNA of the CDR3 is TGTGCCAGCGGGGGGCTAGCGGGAGACACAGATACGCAGTATTTT. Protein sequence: CASGGLAGDTDTQYF.

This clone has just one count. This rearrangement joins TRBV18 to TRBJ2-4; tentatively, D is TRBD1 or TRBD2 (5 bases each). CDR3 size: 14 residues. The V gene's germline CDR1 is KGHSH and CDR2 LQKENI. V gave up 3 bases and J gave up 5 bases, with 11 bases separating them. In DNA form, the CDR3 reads TGTGCCAGCTCACCGTGGGGGTCGGAAAACATTCAGTACTTC. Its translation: CASSPWGSENIQYF. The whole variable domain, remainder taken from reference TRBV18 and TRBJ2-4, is NAGVMQNPRHLVRRRGQEARLRCSPMKGHSHVYWYRQLPEEGLKFMVYLQKENIIDESGMPKERFSAEFPKEGPSILRIQQVVRGDSAAYFCASSPWGSENIQYFGAGTRLSVL.

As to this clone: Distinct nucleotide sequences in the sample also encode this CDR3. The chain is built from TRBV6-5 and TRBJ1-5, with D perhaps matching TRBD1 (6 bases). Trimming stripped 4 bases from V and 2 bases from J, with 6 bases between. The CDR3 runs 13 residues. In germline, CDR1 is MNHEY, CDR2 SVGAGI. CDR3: CASSSGGNQPQHF. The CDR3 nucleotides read TGTGCCAGCAGTTCAGGGGGCAATCAGCCCCAGCATTTT.

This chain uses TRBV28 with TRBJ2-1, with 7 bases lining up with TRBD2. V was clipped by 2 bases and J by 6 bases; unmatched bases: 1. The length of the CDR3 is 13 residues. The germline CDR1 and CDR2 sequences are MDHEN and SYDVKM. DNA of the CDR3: TGTGCCAGCAGTTTAGGCGGGAGCAATGAGCAGTTCTTC. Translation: CASSLGGSNEQFF.

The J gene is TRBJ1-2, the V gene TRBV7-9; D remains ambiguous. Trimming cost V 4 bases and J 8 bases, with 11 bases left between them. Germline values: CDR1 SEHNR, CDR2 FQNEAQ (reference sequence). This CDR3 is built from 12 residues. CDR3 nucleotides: TGTGCCAGCAGCTCGAGGAGCTGGGGCTACACCTTC. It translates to CASSSRSWGYTF.